These T cell receptor beta chains were read from a single sample in a study of blood T cell repertoires in COVID-19. TCRdb keeps only in-frame clones here, not all; method: immunoSEQ multiplex PCR. Of 150,000 or so clones listed, roughly 87% were seen once; the top ten hold around 1.6%. Sequencing was carried out using peripheral blood. These receptors were collected from a woman aged 45-65 years with acute or convalescent COVID-19. The conserved cysteine and the conserved F or W are not part of the CDR3 here. Each record gives: CDR3 protein, J gene, clone size, V gene. Clone sizes are given selectively: once, few, many, or a class where the clone is expanded.

CDR3: ASSPRTSASYEQY
J: TRBJ2-7
size: .
V: TRBV18

CDR3: SVDSGGRGTYGYT
J: TRBJ1-2
size: once
V: TRBV29-1

CDR3: ASSLGRGQPQH
J: TRBJ1-5
size: once
V: TRBV7-9

CDR3: ASSLAERGGLNEQF
J: TRBJ2-1
size: .
V: TRBV7-9

CDR3: ASSLEGGTRDTQY
J: TRBJ2-3
size: .
V: TRBV7-2

CDR3: ASSPGPGPNYGYT
J: TRBJ1-2
size: .
V: TRBV7-9

CDR3: ASSVGGGPLNEQF
J: TRBJ2-1
size: .
V: TRBV9

CDR3: ASTQRGPGANVLT
J: TRBJ2-6
size: .
V: TRBV3-1/TRBV3-2

CDR3: ASSLFKNIQY
J: TRBJ2-4
size: .
V: TRBV3-1/TRBV3-2

CDR3: ASSLSGGAHGNTIY
J: TRBJ1-3
size: once
V: TRBV7-6

CDR3: ASSTGTGAGEQY
J: TRBJ2-7
size: .
V: TRBV5-4

CDR3: ASSRGQGPQTLH
J: TRBJ1-6
size: .
V: TRBV6-2/TRBV6-3

CDR3: ASSLAGRNEQF
J: TRBJ2-1
size: .
V: TRBV9

CDR3: ASSPQGAHTGELF
J: TRBJ2-2
size: .
V: TRBV3-1/TRBV3-2

CDR3: ASHNRGTSIDYT
J: TRBJ1-2
size: .
V: TRBV3-1/TRBV3-2

CDR3: ATSRLTGTGELF
J: TRBJ2-2
size: few
V: TRBV24-1

CDR3: ASSLYTVENTEAF
J: TRBJ1-1
size: once
V: TRBV7-9

CDR3: ASSLHGQYIITDTQY
J: TRBJ2-3
size: .
V: TRBV5-1

CDR3: ASSLEQGNGYT
J: TRBJ1-2
size: .
V: TRBV7-9

CDR3: ASSPGLAGLNEQF
J: TRBJ2-1
size: once
V: TRBV11-2

CDR3: ASSLYRGEETQY
J: TRBJ2-5
size: .
V: TRBV5-5

CDR3: ASSYGNTRPLH
J: TRBJ1-6
size: .
V: TRBV27

CDR3: ASSVGTGSSTDTQY
J: TRBJ2-3
size: .
V: TRBV9

CDR3: ASWTGADTGNTIY
J: TRBJ1-3
size: .
V: TRBV6-5

CDR3: ATSRDSYSDITSYEQY
J: TRBJ2-7
size: .
V: TRBV15

CDR3: ASSQRSSSSTDTQY
J: TRBJ2-3
size: .
V: TRBV14

CDR3: ASSRLQGGSGELF
J: TRBJ2-2
size: .
V: TRBV18

CDR3: ASSYRGNRNSPLH
J: TRBJ1-6
size: .
V: TRBV6-5

CDR3: ATVRGAASTDTQY
J: TRBJ2-3
size: .
V: TRBV10-2

CDR3: AISEPTLTSGTTDTQY
J: TRBJ2-3
size: .
V: TRBV10-3

CDR3: ASSSPSRQTYEQY
J: TRBJ2-7
size: .
V: TRBV7-9

CDR3: ASSLSNGGRGNTIY
J: TRBJ1-3
size: .
V: TRBV7-9

CDR3: ASSGRTGGSHEQY
J: TRBJ2-7
size: .
V: TRBV6-2/TRBV6-3

CDR3: ASSDNSGPEETQY
J: TRBJ2-5
size: .
V: TRBV10-1

CDR3: SARTVNEQY
J: TRBJ2-7
size: .
V: TRBV20-1

CDR3: ASSPDSGRDYNEQF
J: TRBJ2-1
size: medium-sized
V: TRBV7-2

CDR3: ASSLEGGVGAF
J: TRBJ1-1
size: .
V: TRBV7-8

CDR3: ASSFTGTGANVLT
J: TRBJ2-6
size: .
V: TRBV5-1

CDR3: ASTGTGINGYT
J: TRBJ1-2
size: .
V: TRBV5-4

CDR3: ASYKEFLSTDTQY
J: TRBJ2-3
size: .
V: TRBV5-1